This paragraph reports one T cell receptor (beta chain). It lacks a known antigen. No clone much larger than this one lies a single base away; base qualities are absent. The CDR3 regions of human TCRbeta chains were analyzed by immunosequencing. Turning to the authors' computational methods: TCRs in the repertoires were matched against a reference library of SARS-CoV-2-specific TCRs that had been generated with the MIRA antigen-specificity platform. Breadth was defined as the fraction of unique TCRs that were SARS-CoV-2-associated, and depth was defined as the fraction of total T cells that were SARS-CoV-2-associated. Using the MIRA data, each spike-specific TCR was mapped to the spike region that the TCR reacts to and placed in a CD4 or CD8 class. Log10-transformed breadth and depth values were compared by one-way ANOVA with Sidak's multiple comparisons tests. TCRdb re-hosts the immuneACCESS table, in-frame sequences only. Its copies lack some clones; in the studies checked, an unresolved V gene accounts for under half of them, and the cause for the rest is not known. V and J calls and clone size follow that table, whereas D and trimming were derived from the DNA. This sample gives 150,000 to 200,000 clones in total; about 92% of them show up just once. Roughly 6.2% of the sample comes from the top ten.

Read against the paper, the sample's time point label means: about 28 days (+/-7) after the second vaccine dose. AZD1222 recipients with second doses at about 4 weeks or about 12 weeks were pooled, because spike-specific TCR depth and breadth did not differ between schedules. Vaccinee samples came from UK trials COV001 and COV002, including a single-blind randomized controlled phase 2/3 trial of AZD1222 (ChAdOx1 nCoV-19) in healthy adults. For TCRbeta chain sequencing, PBMC samples from trial participants were taken at day 0 and at day 28 after the second dose. Inclusive of the bounding cysteine and phenylalanine, the CDR3 is 13 residues long. The CDR3 DNA has 39 bases and is translated from base 1. As encoded in the germline V gene, CDR1 is MNHEY while CDR2 is SVGEGT. V is trimmed back by 5 bases and J by 7 bases, and the junction contains 2 bases that no gene match accounts for. This entry belongs to a study of T cell responses to AZD1222 COVID-19 vaccine (dated by TCRdb to about 2021). In terms of the full investigation: TCR sequencing was performed for approximately 240 trial participants, of whom about 200 were given two doses of AZD1222 and 26 were given two doses of MenACWY control vaccine. Enrollment into the trials was organized by age into subgroups of 18-55, 56-69 and 70-plus years, and those subgroups contained roughly 150, 30 and 60 TCR-sequenced participants, respectively.

The paper as a whole reports these results and caveats: The 56-69-year group was small, and its depth increase did not reach significance, likely because of low power. Most participants were white British and females outnumbered males, and the authors suggested that clonal diversity may have been underestimated. Conclusions about previously exposed vaccinees are limited because only 5 or 6 AZD1222 recipients were SARS-CoV-2 seropositive at baseline. The whole spike protein was spanned by vaccine-associated CD4 TCRs, and dominant responses were seen in regions 160-218 and 743-854. Nearly half of unique spike-specific TCRs reportedly recognized epitopes outside regions mutated in the B.1.351 and B.1.1.7 variants. After two AZD1222 doses, spike-specific TCR breadth and depth were significantly higher than at day 0 and than in MenACWY recipients. Because no day 14 peak-response samples were available, the repertoires could be characterized only after the peak T cell response.

The material was peripheral blood, obtained 28 days after the second AZD1222 dose. The sequence came from an adult who received the AZD1222 COVID-19 vaccine. In this chain, TRBV6-2 or TRBV6-3 is recombined with TRBJ2-1; TRBD2 fits 10 bases in the junction. The nucleotides are TGTGCCAGCAGTACACTAGCGGGGAATGAGCAGTTCTTC. Translation gives CASSTLAGNEQFF.